This T cell receptor beta chain was identified in a study of T-cell memory formation after mild COVID-19. At the level of the study: The TCR clusters were mostly specific to one donor. Findings and caveats of the study: Later expanders leaned toward CD4+, whereas clones contracting from day 15 to 85 were balanced CD4/CD8.

Germline lookup yields CDR1 SGHVS and CDR2 FNYEAQ. The length of the CDR3 is 16 residues. J gave up 2 bases and V 5 bases, and 7 bases lay outside the gene matches. Each CDR3 protein is one row after TCRdb ran MiXCR on the 5' RACE reads. The data show hundreds of thousands of distinct CDR3 sequences, roughly 20% seen once. To note about this clonotype: Antigen: not known.

This chain connects TRBV7-6 to TRBJ2-4, with 9 nucleotides matching TRBD1. Sequencing was done on a sample of PBMCs or a T cell subset sorted from them (not recorded which). This TCR was recovered from an adult woman who had mild COVID-19 (a few samples of this study predate the infection). Cell type and time point are not known. The CDR3 sequence: CASSPGQGRSKNIQYF. DNA for the CDR3: TGTGCCAGCAGCCCCGGACAGGGGAGGTCCAAAAACATTCAGTACTTC.